The TCR beta chain under discussion was sequenced for a study of PD-1 blockade in classical Hodgkin lymphoma. Regarding the study as a whole: Repertoire differences lack defined causes, possibly disease activity or prior therapy. When set against healthy donors, newly diagnosed patients were reported to show lower baseline TCR diversity.

A few counts support this clone. Antigen specificity is unknown. This CDR3 region has 16 residues. V dropped 0 bases and J dropped 5; count of bases not matched to a gene: 6. CDR1 and CDR2 from the germline V gene are LGHNA and YSLEER. Time point denoted: newly diagnosed, previously untreated cHL patient sample. PBMCs from untreated, newly diagnosed classical Hodgkin lymphoma were comparison samples. Sequencing was performed with immunoSEQ multiplex PCR; in TCRdb, only in-frame clones are kept and a portion is missing. The sample has about 15,000 clones, around 90% seen once; the top ten hold 3.5% to 5%.

The sequenced material came from peripheral blood mononuclear cells (PBMCs). The sequence was obtained from a human donor with classical Hodgkin lymphoma. The chain recombines TRBV4-3 with TRBJ2-1; 8 bases fit TRBD1. Here the CDR3 reads CASSQDWDRPHNEQFF. The CDR3 DNA is TGCGCCAGCAGCCAAGATTGGGACAGGCCTCACAATGAGCAGTTCTTC.